This T cell receptor beta chain was captured in a study of T cell repertoires in cytomegalovirus infection. Study in general: Recently identified HLA-C-restricted CMV epitopes were among the peptides used. Through public TCR beta signatures, both CMV infection and matching HLA type were indicated.

CDR1 and CDR2 (germline): SQVTM, ANQGSEA. V lost 5 bases, J lost 8 bases, and 24 bases lay in between. The CDR3 has 15 residues. In TCRdb, the reads were re-called with MiXCR into one record per CDR3 protein. The table includes fewer than 150,000 distinct CDR3 sequences, around 31% detected once. As for this clonotype: Antigen unknown.

This rearrangement joins TRBV29-1 to TRBJ1-2; tentative D call: TRBD1 (6 bases). Sequencing used CD8+ T cells from cultured PBMCs, obtained from culture after CMV antigen stimulation. The receptor's source is a human donor in good health (CMV status not recorded). Some clones in this sample may be carry-over from other donors' samples. In nucleotides, the CDR3 is TGCAGCGTTCTAAAGGAGGGGGTCCATGGTACGGGCTACACCTTC. This codes for CSVLKEGVHGTGYTF.